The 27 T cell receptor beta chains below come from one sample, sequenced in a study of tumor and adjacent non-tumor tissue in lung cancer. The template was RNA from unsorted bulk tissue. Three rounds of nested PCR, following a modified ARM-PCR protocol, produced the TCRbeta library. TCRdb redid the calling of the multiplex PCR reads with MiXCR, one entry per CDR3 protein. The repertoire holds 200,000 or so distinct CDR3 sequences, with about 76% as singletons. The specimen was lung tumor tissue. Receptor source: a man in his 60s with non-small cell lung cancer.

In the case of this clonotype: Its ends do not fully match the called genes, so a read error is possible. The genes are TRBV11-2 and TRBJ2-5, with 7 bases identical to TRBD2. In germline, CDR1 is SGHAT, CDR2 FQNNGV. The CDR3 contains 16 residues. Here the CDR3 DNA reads TGTACCAGCAGCTCCACAATGGGGGGGTCAAAGGAGACACAGTACTTC. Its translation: CTSSSTMGGSKETQYF.

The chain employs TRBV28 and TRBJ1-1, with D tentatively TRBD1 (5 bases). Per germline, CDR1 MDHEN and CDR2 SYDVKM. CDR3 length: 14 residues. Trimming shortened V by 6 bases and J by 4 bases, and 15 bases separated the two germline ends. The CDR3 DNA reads TGTGCCAGCAGCAAAGAAGGGAGGGGCACTGAAGCTTTCTTT. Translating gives CASSKEGRGTEAFF.

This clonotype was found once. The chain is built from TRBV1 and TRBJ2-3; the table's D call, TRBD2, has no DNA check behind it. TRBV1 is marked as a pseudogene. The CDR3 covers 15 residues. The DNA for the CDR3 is TGCACCAGCAGCCAAGCACTAGCTGGGGCAAATAAGCAGTATTTT. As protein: CTSSQALAGANKQYF.

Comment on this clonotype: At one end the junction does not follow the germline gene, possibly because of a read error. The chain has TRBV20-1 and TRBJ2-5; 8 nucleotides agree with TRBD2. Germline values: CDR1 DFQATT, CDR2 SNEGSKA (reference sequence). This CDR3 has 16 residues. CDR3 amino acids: CSARARTSRKRETQYF. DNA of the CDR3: TGCAGTGCGAGAGCTAGGACTAGCAGGAAAAGAGAGACCCAGTACTTC.

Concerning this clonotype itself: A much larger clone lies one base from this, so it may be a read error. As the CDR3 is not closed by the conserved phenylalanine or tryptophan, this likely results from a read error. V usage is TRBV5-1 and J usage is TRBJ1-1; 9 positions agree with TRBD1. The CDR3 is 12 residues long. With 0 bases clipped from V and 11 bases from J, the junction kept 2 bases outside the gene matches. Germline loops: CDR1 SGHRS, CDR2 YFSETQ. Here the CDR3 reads CASSLGTGAAFS. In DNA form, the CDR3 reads TGCGCCAGCAGCTTGGGGACAGGGGCGGCTTTCTCT.

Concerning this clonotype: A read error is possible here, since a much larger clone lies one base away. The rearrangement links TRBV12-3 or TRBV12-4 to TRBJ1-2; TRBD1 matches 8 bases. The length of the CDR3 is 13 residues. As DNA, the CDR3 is TGTGTCAGCAACCTCTCAGGGGGCTTTGGCTACACCTTC. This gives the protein CVSNLSGGFGYTF.

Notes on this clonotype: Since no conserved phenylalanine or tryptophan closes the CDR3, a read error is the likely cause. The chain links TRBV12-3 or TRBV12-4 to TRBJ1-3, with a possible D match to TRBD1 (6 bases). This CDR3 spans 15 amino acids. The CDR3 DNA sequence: TGTGCCAGCAATTTAAGACAGGATCTTGGAAACACCATATATATT. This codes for CASNLRQDLGNTIYI.

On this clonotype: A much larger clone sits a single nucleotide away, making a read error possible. This chain's CDR3 is CASSLWERTTGEQYF. DNA of the CDR3: TGTGCCAGCAGTTTATGGGAGCGGACCACGGGGGAGCAGTACTTC. The chain has TRBV28 and TRBJ2-7; D is perhaps TRBD2 (5 bases). V was clipped by 0 bases and J by 7 bases, with 16 bases between them. The CDR3 runs to 15 residues. Per the germline V gene, CDR1 is MDHEN and CDR2 is SYDVKM.

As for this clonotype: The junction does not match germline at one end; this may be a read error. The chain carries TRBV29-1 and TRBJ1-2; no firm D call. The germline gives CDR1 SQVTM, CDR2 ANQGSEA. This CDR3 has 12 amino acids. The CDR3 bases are TGCAGCGCCTCATACAGAAACTATGGTTACACCTTC. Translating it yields CSASYRNYGYTF.

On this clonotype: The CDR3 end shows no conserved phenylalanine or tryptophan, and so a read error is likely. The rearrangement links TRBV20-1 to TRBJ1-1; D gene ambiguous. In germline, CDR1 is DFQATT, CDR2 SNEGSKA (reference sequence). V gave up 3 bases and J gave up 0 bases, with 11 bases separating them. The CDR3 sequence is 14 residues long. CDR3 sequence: CSARVKTVNTEAFL. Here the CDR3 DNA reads TGCAGTGCTAGGGTGAAAACAGTGAACACTGAAGCTTTCCTT.

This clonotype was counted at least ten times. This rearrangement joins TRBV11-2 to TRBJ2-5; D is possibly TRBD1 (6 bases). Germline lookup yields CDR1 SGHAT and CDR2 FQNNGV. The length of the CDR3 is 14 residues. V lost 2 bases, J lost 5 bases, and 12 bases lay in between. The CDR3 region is CASSLLGGRETQYF. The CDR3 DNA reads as TGTGCCAGCAGCTTACTTGGGGGCCGGGAGACCCAGTACTTC.

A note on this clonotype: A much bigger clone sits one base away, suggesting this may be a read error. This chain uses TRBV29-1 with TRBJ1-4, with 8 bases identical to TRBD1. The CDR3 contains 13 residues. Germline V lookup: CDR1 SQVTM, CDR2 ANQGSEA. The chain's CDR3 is CIAGQGTNEKLFF. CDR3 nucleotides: TGCATCGCTGGACAGGGTACTAATGAAAAACTGTTTTTT.

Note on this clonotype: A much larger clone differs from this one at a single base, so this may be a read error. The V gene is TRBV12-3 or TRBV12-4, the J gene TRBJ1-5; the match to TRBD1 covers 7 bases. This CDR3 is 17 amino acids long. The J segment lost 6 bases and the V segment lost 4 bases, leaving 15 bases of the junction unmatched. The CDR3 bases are TGTGCCAGCAGTTCAGGAAGGAGGACAGGATCCTGTCAGCCCCAGCATTTT. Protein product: CASSSGRRTGSCQPQHF.

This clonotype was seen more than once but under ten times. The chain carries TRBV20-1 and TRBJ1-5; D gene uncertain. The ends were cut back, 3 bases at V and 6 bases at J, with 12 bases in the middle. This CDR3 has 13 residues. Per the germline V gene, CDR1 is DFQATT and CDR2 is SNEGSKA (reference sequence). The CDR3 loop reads CSARDGVSQPQHF. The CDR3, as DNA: TGCAGTGCTAGGGATGGAGTCAGTCAGCCCCAGCATTTT.

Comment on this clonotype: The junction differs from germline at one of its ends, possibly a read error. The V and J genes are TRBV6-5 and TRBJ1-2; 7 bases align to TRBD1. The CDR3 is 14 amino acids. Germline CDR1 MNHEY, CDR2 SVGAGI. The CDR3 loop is CVSKTQGEGIFYTF. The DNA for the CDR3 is TGTGTCAGCAAAACTCAGGGGGAGGGGATTTTCTACACCTTC.

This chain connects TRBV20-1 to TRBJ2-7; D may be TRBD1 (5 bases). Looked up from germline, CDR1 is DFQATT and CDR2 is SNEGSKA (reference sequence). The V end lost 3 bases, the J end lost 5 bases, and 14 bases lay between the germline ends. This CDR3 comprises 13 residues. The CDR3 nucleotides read TGCAGTGCTAGGGACAACCCGGGCAACGAGCAGTACTTC. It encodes CSARDNPGNEQYF.

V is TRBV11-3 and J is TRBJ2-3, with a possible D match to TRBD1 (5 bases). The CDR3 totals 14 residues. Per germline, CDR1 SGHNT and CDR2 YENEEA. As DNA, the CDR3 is TGTGCTAACAGCTTAGGGGCCAACACGGATACGCAGTATTTT. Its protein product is CANSLGANTDTQYF.

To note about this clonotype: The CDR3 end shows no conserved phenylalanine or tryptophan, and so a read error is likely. The CDR3 nucleotides read TGCAGTGCTAGAGATACGGGATCCTTTGACTATGGCTACACCATA. It is translated as CSARDTGSFDYGYTI. The rearrangement uses TRBV20-1 and TRBJ1-2; no clear D gene. Germline CDR1 is DFQATT and CDR2 is SNEGSKA (reference sequence). The CDR3 has 15 amino acids. V was shortened by 0 bases and J by 3 bases, with 14 bases between the two germline ends.

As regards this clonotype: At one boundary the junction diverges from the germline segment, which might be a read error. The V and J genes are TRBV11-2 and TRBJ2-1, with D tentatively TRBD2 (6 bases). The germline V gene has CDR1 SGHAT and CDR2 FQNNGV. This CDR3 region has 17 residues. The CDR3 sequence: CASSQIHLAERYNEQFF. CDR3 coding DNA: TGTGCCAGCAGCCAGATTCATTTAGCGGAGAGATACAATGAACAGTTCTTC.

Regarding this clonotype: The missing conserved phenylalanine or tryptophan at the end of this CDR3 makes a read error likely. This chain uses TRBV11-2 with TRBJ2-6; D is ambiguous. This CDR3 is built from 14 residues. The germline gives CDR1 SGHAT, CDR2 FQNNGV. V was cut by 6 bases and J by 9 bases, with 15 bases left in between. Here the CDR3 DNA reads TGTGCCAGCAGTCCTGTCTCTGGTGTCAACGTCCTGACTTTA. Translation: CASSPVSGVNVLTL.

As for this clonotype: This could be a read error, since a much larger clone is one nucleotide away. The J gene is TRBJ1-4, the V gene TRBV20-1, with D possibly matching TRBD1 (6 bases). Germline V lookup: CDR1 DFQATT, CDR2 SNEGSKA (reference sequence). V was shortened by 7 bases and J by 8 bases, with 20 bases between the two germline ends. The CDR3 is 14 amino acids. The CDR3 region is CSVRGGRGGEKLFF. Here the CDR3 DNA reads TGCAGTGTTAGGGGGGGGAGGGGAGGCGAAAAACTGTTTTTT.

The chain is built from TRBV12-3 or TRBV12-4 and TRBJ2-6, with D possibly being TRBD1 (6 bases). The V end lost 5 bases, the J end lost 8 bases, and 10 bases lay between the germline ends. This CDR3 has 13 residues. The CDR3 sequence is CASSRTGSNVLTF. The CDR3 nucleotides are TGTGCCAGCAGTCGAACAGGGTCCAACGTCCTGACTTTC.

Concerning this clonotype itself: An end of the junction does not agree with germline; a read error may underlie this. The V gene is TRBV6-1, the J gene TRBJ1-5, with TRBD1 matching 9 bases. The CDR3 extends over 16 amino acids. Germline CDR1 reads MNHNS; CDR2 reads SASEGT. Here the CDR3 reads CASSTRTGESNQPRHF. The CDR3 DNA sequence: TGTGCCAGCAGCACCCGGACAGGGGAAAGCAATCAGCCCCGGCATTTT.

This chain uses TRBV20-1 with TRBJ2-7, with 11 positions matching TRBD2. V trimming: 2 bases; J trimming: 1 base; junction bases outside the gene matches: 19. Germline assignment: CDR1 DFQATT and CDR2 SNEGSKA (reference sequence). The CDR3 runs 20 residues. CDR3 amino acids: CSARSLTGNSGRAGSYEQYF. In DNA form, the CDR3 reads TGCAGTGCTAGATCTTTAACCGGGAATAGCGGGAGGGCCGGGTCCTACGAGCAGTACTTC.

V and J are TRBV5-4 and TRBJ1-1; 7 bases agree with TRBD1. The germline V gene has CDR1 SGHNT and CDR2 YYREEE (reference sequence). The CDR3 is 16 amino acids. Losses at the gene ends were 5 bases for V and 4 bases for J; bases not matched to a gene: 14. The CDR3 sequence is CASRFRGGLWVTEAFF. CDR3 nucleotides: TGTGCCAGCAGATTTCGAGGGGGCTTGTGGGTCACTGAAGCTTTCTTT. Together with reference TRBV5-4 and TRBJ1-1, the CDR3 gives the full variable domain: ETGVTQSPTHLIKTRGQQVTLRCSSQSGHNTVSWYQQALGQGPQFIFQYYREEENGRGNFPPRFSGLQFPNYSSELNVNALELDDSALYLCASRFRGGLWVTEAFFGQGTRLTVV.

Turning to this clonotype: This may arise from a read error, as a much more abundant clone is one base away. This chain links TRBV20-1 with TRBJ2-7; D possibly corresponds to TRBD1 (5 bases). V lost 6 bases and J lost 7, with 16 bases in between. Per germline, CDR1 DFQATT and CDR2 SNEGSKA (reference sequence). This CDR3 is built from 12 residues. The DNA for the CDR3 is TGCAGTGCAACGGGCAGGGCGATTGAGCAGTACTTC. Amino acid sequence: CSATGRAIEQYF.

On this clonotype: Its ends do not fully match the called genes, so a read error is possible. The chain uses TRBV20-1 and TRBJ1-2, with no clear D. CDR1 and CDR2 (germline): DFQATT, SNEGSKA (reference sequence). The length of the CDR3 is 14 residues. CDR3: CTASDRTGLQGYTF. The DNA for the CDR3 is TGCACTGCTAGTGATCGGACGGGCCTTCAAGGCTACACCTTC.